A selection of T cell receptor beta chains follows, all from one sample in a study of blood T cell repertoires in COVID-19. This table comes from immunoSEQ multiplex PCR, and its TCRdb copy is limited to in-frame clones, with some not included. Here the sample spans 400,000 or so clones, approximately 88% being singletons. Sequencing input: PBMCs or T cells enriched from blood (not recorded which). These receptors came from a woman aged 40 to 55 with acute COVID-19. CDR3s include the opening cysteine and the closing phenylalanine or tryptophan. The D gene is left open where the match is weak. Expanded clones get a size class; other rows say once, few or many, or leave the size out.

>TRBJ2-2|-|TRBV6-1|16|-
CASSVLVVTNTGELFF
TGTGCCAGCAGTGTCCTCGTGGTGACTAACACCGGGGAGCTGTTTTTT
>TRBJ1-2|-|TRBV5-6|14|-
CASSPLTGYYGYTF
TGTGCCAGCAGCCCTTTGACAGGTTACTATGGCTACACCTTC
>TRBJ1-5|-|TRBV25-1|13|-
CASSGAGLGPQHF
TGTGCCAGCAGTGGGGCGGGGTTGGGGCCCCAGCATTTT
>TRBJ1-1|-|TRBV6-1|14|-
CASSELGSLTEAFF
TGTGCCAGCAGTGAATTGGGGAGCTTAACTGAAGCTTTCTTT
>TRBJ1-5|-|TRBV18|13|-
CASSLRGGQPQHF
TGTGCCAGCTCACTGAGGGGGGGTCAGCCCCAGCATTTT
>TRBJ1-6|-|TRBV28|14|-
CASSFRLRGSPLHF
TGTGCCAGCAGTTTCAGGCTACGTGGGTCACCCCTCCACTTT
>TRBJ1-1|-|TRBV19|15|-
CASTPAGGRNTEAFF
TGTGCCAGTACCCCAGCGGGGGGTCGGAACACTGAAGCTTTCTTT
>TRBJ2-1|-|TRBV1|14|-
CTSSVIRDNNEQFF
TGCACCAGCAGCGTGATCCGGGACAACAATGAGCAGTTCTTC
>TRBJ2-7|-|TRBV27|14|-
CASRDGREGGEQYF
TGTGCCAGCAGGGACGGGCGGGAAGGCGGCGAGCAGTACTTC
>TRBJ1-2|-|TRBV4-1|14|-
CASSQANTDYGYTF
TGCGCCAGCAGCCAAGCAAATACGGACTATGGCTACACCTTC
>TRBJ2-3|-|TRBV5-1|15|TRBD1
CASSLRGGEADTQYF
TGCGCCAGCAGCTTGAGAGGGGGCGAGGCAGATACGCAGTATTTT
>TRBJ1-1|-|TRBV9|15|-
CASSGRTGINTEAFF
TGTGCCAGCAGCGGACGGACGGGGATTAACACTGAAGCTTTCTTT
>TRBJ1-2|-|TRBV19|13|-
CASSITVNYGYTF
TGTGCCAGTAGTATAACAGTAAACTATGGCTACACCTTC
>TRBJ1-2|-|TRBV15|15|TRBD1
CATSRHRGANYGYTF
TGTGCCACCAGCAGACACAGGGGAGCTAACTATGGCTACACCTTC
>TRBJ2-1|-|TRBV6-5|15|-
CASNPVGGLQGEQFF
TGTGCCAGCAATCCCGTGGGGGGACTCCAGGGTGAGCAGTTCTTC
>TRBJ1-1|-|TRBV2|13|TRBD1
CASSEGQGAEAFF
TGTGCCAGCAGTGAAGGACAGGGCGCTGAAGCTTTCTTT
>TRBJ2-3|-|TRBV10-2|15|TRBD2
CASSWTSGGVDTQYF
TGCGCCAGCAGTTGGACTAGCGGGGGGGTGGATACGCAGTATTTT
>TRBJ1-1|-|TRBV6-5|15|TRBD1
CASRGQGAVNTEAFF
TGTGCCAGCAGGGGACAGGGGGCGGTGAACACTGAAGCTTTCTTT
>TRBJ2-7|-|TRBV2|11|-
CASRGNTGQYF
TGTGCCAGCAGGGGGAACACAGGGCAGTACTTC
>TRBJ2-2|-|TRBV7-2|15|-
CASSLAGLYHGELFF
TGTGCCAGCAGCTTAGCAGGACTTTACCACGGGGAGCTGTTTTTT
>TRBJ2-5|few|TRBV24-1|16|-
CATSDLPGSGGETQYF
TGTGCCACCAGTGATTTGCCGGGATCTGGAGGAGAGACCCAGTACTTC
>TRBJ2-7|-|TRBV7-9|11|-
CASSLDWAQYF
TGTGCCAGCAGCCTGGACTGGGCCCAGTACTTC
>TRBJ1-1|-|TRBV12-3/TRBV12-4|12|-
CASSSRGTEAFF
TGTGCCAGCAGCTCCCGGGGGACTGAAGCTTTCTTT
>TRBJ1-1|-|TRBV29-1|12|-
CSVITTGGEAFF
TGCAGCGTTATTACTACCGGAGGTGAAGCTTTCTTT
>TRBJ1-2|-|TRBV7-6|15|TRBD1
CASSLTGQGSGGYTF
TGTGCCAGCAGCTTAACTGGACAGGGCTCCGGGGGCTACACCTTC
>TRBJ1-2|-|TRBV7-2|13|TRBD1
CASTDYQGAGYTF
TGTGCCAGCACCGACTATCAGGGGGCGGGCTACACCTTC
>TRBJ1-6|-|TRBV5-1|15|-
CASSREGTVNSPLHF
TGCGCCAGCAGCAGGGAGGGGACGGTGAATTCACCCCTCCACTTT
>TRBJ1-4|-|TRBV3-1/TRBV3-2|13|-
CASSRRGGEKLFF
TGTGCCAGCAGCCGAAGAGGTGGGGAAAAACTGTTTTTT
>TRBJ2-3|-|TRBV6-5|15|TRBD2
CASSYSAGVTDTQYF
TGTGCCAGCAGTTACTCGGCGGGGGTCACAGATACGCAGTATTTT
>TRBJ1-2|-|TRBV19|15|-
CASSMGPGGGYGYTF
TGTGCCAGTAGTATGGGACCGGGGGGAGGCTATGGCTACACCTTC
>TRBJ2-7|-|TRBV5-1|13|-
CASRAGPNYEQYF
TGCGCCAGCAGGGCAGGGCCCAACTACGAGCAGTACTTC
>TRBJ1-4|-|TRBV30|14|-
CAWSVRGGGEKLFF
TGTGCCTGGAGTGTAAGGGGTGGAGGGGAAAAACTGTTTTTT
>TRBJ2-1|-|TRBV10-2|15|TRBD1
CASSEFGQGVNEQFF
TGCGCCAGCAGTGAGTTTGGACAGGGGGTAAATGAGCAGTTCTTC
>TRBJ1-5|-|TRBV19|14|-
CASSPRTGNQPQHF
TGTGCCAGTAGTCCACGGACAGGCAATCAGCCCCAGCATTTT
>TRBJ1-5|-|TRBV5-8|13|-
CASSRNREQPQHF
TGTGCCAGCAGCAGAAACAGGGAGCAGCCCCAGCATTTT
>TRBJ2-3|-|TRBV27|12|-
CASSPDSDTQYF
TGTGCCAGCAGTCCCGACAGTGATACGCAGTATTTT
>TRBJ1-4|once|TRBV2|15|-
CASRRDGSVNEKLFF
TGTGCCAGCAGACGCGACGGGTCAGTTAATGAAAAACTGTTTTTT
>TRBJ2-2|once|TRBV5-1|16|TRBD1
CASSRTGTVDTGELFF
TGCGCCAGCAGTCGAACGGGGACAGTGGACACCGGGGAGCTGTTTTTT
>TRBJ2-5|-|TRBV7-2|12|TRBD1
CASSDRDRGQYF
TGTGCCAGCAGCGACCGGGACAGGGGCCAGTACTTC
>TRBJ2-3|-|TRBV5-4|16|TRBD2
CASSLGTSGGTDTQYF
TGTGCCAGCAGCCTAGGGACTAGCGGGGGCACAGATACGCAGTATTTT
>TRBJ1-4|-|TRBV14|17|TRBD1
CASSQDIGGGRNEKLFF
TGTGCCAGCAGCCAAGATATAGGGGGCGGCCGAAATGAAAAACTGTTTTTT
>TRBJ2-7|once|TRBV3-1/TRBV3-2|17|-
CASSQRGFDGRSYEQYF
TGTGCCAGCAGCCAACGGGGATTTGATGGCAGATCCTACGAGCAGTACTTC
>TRBJ2-1|-|TRBV9|14|TRBD2
CASSLSGSYNEQFF
TGTGCCAGCAGCCTTAGCGGGAGCTACAATGAGCAGTTCTTC
>TRBJ1-4|-|TRBV29-1|12|TRBD1
CSAGTEGEKLFF
TGCAGCGCCGGGACAGAGGGGGAAAAACTGTTTTTT
>TRBJ1-6|-|TRBV19|13|-
CASKRGEDSPLHF
TGTGCCAGTAAGCGGGGGGAGGATTCACCCCTCCACTTT
>TRBJ2-7|-|TRBV4-1|17|-
CASSQELGLILPYEQYF
TGCGCCAGCAGCCAGGAACTGGGGCTTATCCTACCCTACGAGCAGTACTTC
>TRBJ1-4|-|TRBV30|12|-
CAWTRGDEKLFF
TGTGCCTGGACCCGGGGAGATGAAAAACTGTTTTTT
>TRBJ1-4|few|TRBV6-5|13|-
CASSLVLAEKLFF
TGTGCCAGCAGCCTGGTGTTGGCTGAAAAACTGTTTTTT
>TRBJ2-5|-|TRBV4-1|16|-
CASSQDTGPLGETQYF
TGCGCCAGCAGCCAAGATACAGGTCCACTCGGAGAGACCCAGTACTTC
>TRBJ2-1|-|TRBV5-1|16|TRBD2
CASSGTTSVAYNEQFF
TGCGCCAGCAGCGGAACCACTAGCGTAGCCTACAATGAGCAGTTCTTC
>TRBJ1-2|-|TRBV4-2|16|TRBD1
CASSQNILDRGSGYTF
TGTGCCAGCAGCCAAAATATCCTAGACAGGGGAAGTGGCTACACCTTC
>TRBJ1-2|-|TRBV7-2|12|-
CASSQDSYGYTF
TGTGCCAGCAGCCAGGACAGCTATGGCTACACCTTC
>TRBJ1-1|-|TRBV30|14|-
CAWSVPLTDTEAFF
TGTGCCTGGAGTGTACCGCTTACAGACACTGAAGCTTTCTTT